This is a list of T cell receptor beta chains from one sample in a study of T cell repertoires in cytomegalovirus infection. MiXCR, applied by TCRdb to the reads, yields one record per CDR3 protein. The repertoire consists of hundreds of thousands of distinct CDR3 sequences, with 17% occurring once and the leading ten covering more than 10%. Input material: PBMCs. These receptor sequences come from a human donor in good health (CMV status not recorded). Some clones in this sample may be carry-over from other donors' samples. CDR3s include the opening cysteine and the closing phenylalanine or tryptophan.

v_call: TRBV7-8; j_call: TRBJ2-1; cdr3_aa: CASSPNAGQYEQFF
v_call: TRBV12-3/TRBV12-4; j_call: TRBJ2-7; cdr3_aa: CASSLEGFGSYEQYF
v_call: TRBV7-2; j_call: TRBJ1-5; cdr3_aa: CASSLVVQGNQPQHF
v_call: TRBV2; j_call: TRBJ2-3; cdr3_aa: CASAGGPDTQYF
v_call: TRBV19; j_call: TRBJ2-1; cdr3_aa: CASSIRGLELSEQFF
v_call: TRBV12-3/TRBV12-4; j_call: TRBJ2-1; cdr3_aa: CASSPGTRSYNEQFF
v_call: TRBV4-1; j_call: TRBJ2-1; cdr3_aa: CASTHREGAQYNEQFF
v_call: TRBV7-9; j_call: TRBJ1-1; cdr3_aa: CASSLLWGSGEAFF
v_call: TRBV19; j_call: TRBJ2-7; cdr3_aa: CASSREGGADYEQYF
v_call: TRBV6-1; j_call: TRBJ1-5; cdr3_aa: CASSSRDKNMRDQPQHF
v_call: TRBV20-1; j_call: TRBJ1-5; cdr3_aa: CSATLPGRVNQPQHF
v_call: TRBV7-2; j_call: TRBJ1-2; cdr3_aa: CASSLGGASHGYTF
v_call: TRBV20-1; j_call: TRBJ1-1; cdr3_aa: CSAIRGGSTEAFF
v_call: TRBV18; j_call: TRBJ2-5; cdr3_aa: CASSPQENPGHQSRETQYF
v_call: TRBV11-2; j_call: TRBJ2-3; cdr3_aa: CASSPEVGGGIPYDTQYF
v_call: TRBV28; j_call: TRBJ2-2; cdr3_aa: CASSFPAGANTGELFF
v_call: TRBV3-1; j_call: TRBJ1-4; cdr3_aa: CASSQGGTEEKLFF
v_call: TRBV20-1; j_call: TRBJ1-5; cdr3_aa: CSAGVRTGNQPQHF
v_call: TRBV28; j_call: TRBJ2-5; cdr3_aa: CASSKAGTQYF
v_call: TRBV20-1; j_call: TRBJ2-3; cdr3_aa: CSARGFVEAGNTDTQYF
v_call: TRBV3-1; j_call: TRBJ2-5; cdr3_aa: CASSQYMRLDQETQYF
v_call: TRBV28; j_call: TRBJ2-4; cdr3_aa: CASTQVQGARGLNIQYF
v_call: TRBV4-3; j_call: TRBJ1-2; cdr3_aa: CASSQELGTYGYTF
v_call: TRBV20-1; j_call: TRBJ1-5; cdr3_aa: CSARREGTSNQPQHF
v_call: TRBV7-9; j_call: TRBJ2-7; cdr3_aa: CASSRGQSSTYEQYF
v_call: TRBV4-2; j_call: TRBJ2-3; cdr3_aa: CASSQGGGYTQYF
v_call: TRBV9; j_call: TRBJ1-6; cdr3_aa: CASSVQGAFGSPLHF
v_call: TRBV20-1; j_call: TRBJ1-2; cdr3_aa: CSAPDRVGYGYTF
v_call: TRBV7-2; j_call: TRBJ2-3; cdr3_aa: CASSLRSGRPRDTQYF
v_call: TRBV15; j_call: TRBJ2-1; cdr3_aa: CATSNRGLAGYNEQFF
v_call: TRBV4-2; j_call: TRBJ2-7; cdr3_aa: CASSQMLTRGRYEQYF
v_call: TRBV5-1; j_call: TRBJ2-3; cdr3_aa: CASSALVLVDRFADTQYF
v_call: TRBV7-6; j_call: TRBJ1-2; cdr3_aa: CASSFVLANYGYTF
v_call: TRBV28; j_call: TRBJ1-2; cdr3_aa: CASRPGWVRGYTF
v_call: TRBV5-1; j_call: TRBJ2-1; cdr3_aa: CASSTGLAGRSYNEQFF
v_call: TRBV5-1; j_call: TRBJ1-5; cdr3_aa: CASSPSGALGEPQHF
v_call: TRBV7-2; j_call: TRBJ2-6; cdr3_aa: CASSFRVSSGANVLTF
v_call: TRBV7-2; j_call: TRBJ2-5; cdr3_aa: CASSQVRETQYF
v_call: TRBV7-6; j_call: TRBJ2-6; cdr3_aa: CASSLWGSGANVLTF
v_call: TRBV6-5; j_call: TRBJ1-1; cdr3_aa: CASSYLGTGDTEAFF
v_call: TRBV12-3/TRBV12-4; j_call: TRBJ2-2; cdr3_aa: CASSFTRLAFPPNTGELFF
v_call: TRBV19; j_call: TRBJ2-2; cdr3_aa: CASSQGATNTGELFF
v_call: TRBV28; j_call: TRBJ2-7; cdr3_aa: CASSYTGSMSYEQYF
v_call: TRBV19; j_call: TRBJ1-1; cdr3_aa: CASSIPGRSRTEAFF
v_call: TRBV13; j_call: TRBJ2-1; cdr3_aa: CASSLSGGGLGEQFF
v_call: TRBV20-1; j_call: TRBJ1-1; cdr3_aa: CSARDKRGDWWSTEAFF
v_call: TRBV14; j_call: TRBJ2-1; cdr3_aa: CASSQVLAENNEQFF
v_call: TRBV28; j_call: TRBJ2-1; cdr3_aa: CASSQRQGEDEQFF
v_call: TRBV7-2; j_call: TRBJ2-3; cdr3_aa: CASRSSGFEDTQYF
v_call: TRBV10-3; j_call: TRBJ2-7; cdr3_aa: CAISDRQASSYEQYF
v_call: TRBV6-5; j_call: TRBJ1-4; cdr3_aa: CASSYTGGPEKLFF
v_call: TRBV5-4; j_call: TRBJ2-1; cdr3_aa: CASRADRVTYNEQFF
v_call: TRBV4-1; j_call: TRBJ1-2; cdr3_aa: CASSLGQGGVYGYTF
v_call: TRBV7-2; j_call: TRBJ1-1; cdr3_aa: CASSLGQNTGAFF
v_call: TRBV11-2; j_call: TRBJ2-7; cdr3_aa: CASSLNTGVGGTYEQYF
v_call: TRBV12-3/TRBV12-4; j_call: TRBJ2-1; cdr3_aa: CASSLYTLLGEQFF
v_call: TRBV6-5; j_call: TRBJ1-1; cdr3_aa: CASSPWWPVTEAFF
v_call: TRBV6-2/TRBV6-3; j_call: TRBJ2-2; cdr3_aa: CASSYEGAGGRTRELFF
v_call: TRBV7-6; j_call: TRBJ1-5; cdr3_aa: CASSPYSNQPQHF